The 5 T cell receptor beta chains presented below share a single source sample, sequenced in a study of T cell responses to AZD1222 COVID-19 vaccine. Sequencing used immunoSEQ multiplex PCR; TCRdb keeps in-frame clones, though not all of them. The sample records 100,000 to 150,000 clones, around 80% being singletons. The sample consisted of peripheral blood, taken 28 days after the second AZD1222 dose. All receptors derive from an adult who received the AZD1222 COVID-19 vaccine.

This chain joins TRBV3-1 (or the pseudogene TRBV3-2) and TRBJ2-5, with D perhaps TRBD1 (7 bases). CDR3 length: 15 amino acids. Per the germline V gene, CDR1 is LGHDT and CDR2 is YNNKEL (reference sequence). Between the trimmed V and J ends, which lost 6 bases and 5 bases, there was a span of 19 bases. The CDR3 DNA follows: TGTGCCAGCAGGGCGGGACAGCGTATAATGGAGACCCAGTACTTC. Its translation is CASRAGQRIMETQYF.

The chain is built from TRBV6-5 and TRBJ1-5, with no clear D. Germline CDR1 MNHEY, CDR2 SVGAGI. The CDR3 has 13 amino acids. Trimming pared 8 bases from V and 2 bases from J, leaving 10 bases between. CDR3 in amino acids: CASARSGNQPQHF. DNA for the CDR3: TGTGCCAGCGCTCGAAGCGGCAATCAGCCCCAGCATTTT.

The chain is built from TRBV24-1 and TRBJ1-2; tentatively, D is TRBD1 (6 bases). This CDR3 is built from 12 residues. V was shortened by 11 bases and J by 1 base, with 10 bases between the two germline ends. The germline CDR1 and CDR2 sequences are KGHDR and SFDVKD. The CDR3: CAIQDSNYGYTF. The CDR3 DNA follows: TGTGCCATACAGGACAGTAACTATGGCTACACCTTC.

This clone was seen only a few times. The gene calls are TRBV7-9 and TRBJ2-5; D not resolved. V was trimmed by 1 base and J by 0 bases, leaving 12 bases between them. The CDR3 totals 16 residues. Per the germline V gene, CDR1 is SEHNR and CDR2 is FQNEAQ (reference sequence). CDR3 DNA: TGTGCCAGCAGCTTAGGTTGGGCGGAAAACCAAGAGACCCAGTACTTC. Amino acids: CASSLGWAENQETQYF.

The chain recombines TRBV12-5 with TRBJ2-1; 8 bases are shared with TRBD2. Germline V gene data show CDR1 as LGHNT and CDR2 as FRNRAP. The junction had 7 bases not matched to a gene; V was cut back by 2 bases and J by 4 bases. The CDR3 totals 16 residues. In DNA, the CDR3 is TGTGCTAGTGGTTTGACCTTAGCGGGGAGGTACAATGAGCAGTTCTTC. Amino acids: CASGLTLAGRYNEQFF.